This T cell receptor (beta chain) was observed in a study of T-cell reconstitution after alpha-beta-depleted transplantation in children (dated by TCRdb to between 2015 and 2016). Background on the whole study: Using TCR repertoire profiling, the study quantitatively followed how T-cell immune reconstitution unfolded in children after TCRalphabeta/CD19-depleted allogeneic hematopoietic cell transplantation.

This clonotype appeared many times. Its specific antigen is unknown. No base quality information exists; no much larger clone differs at one position. V is shortened by 4 bases, J by 3 bases, and the region joining them spans 19 bases. As encoded in the germline V gene, CDR1 is LGHNA while CDR2 is YNFKEQ. The CDR3 runs 17 amino acids, cysteine and phenylalanine included. Kept here is only the CDR3 DNA, which spans 51 bases and is read in frame from base 1. The protocol used for the library was PCR. TCRdb names Illumina HiSeq 2500 as the instrument used. To normalize quantification of the TCRbeta repertoire, the TCR libraries were built with molecular barcoding that relied on unique molecular identifiers. Through fastp at Q25 and MiXCR, TCRdb rebuilt clones from the public reads, retaining in-frame beta chains. Every CDR3 protein is listed once, alongside the most common genes and DNA of its rows. In this sample the table shows 600,000 to 700,000 distinct CDR3 sequences, 15% to 20% of which occur a single time. The top ten constitute 1.1% of the sample.

This specimen was PBMCs from the stem cell graft donor, taken from the stem cell graft. The TCR sequence derives from a human donor who donated a stem cell graft to a child with acute myeloid leukemia. This sequence uses TRBV4-2 and TRBJ2-1; TRBD1 could be the D gene, as 5 bases match. CDR3 region: CASSPSPPGQFYNEQFF. In nucleotide form, the sequence is TGTGCCAGCAGCCCGAGTCCCCCCGGACAATTCTACAATGAGCAGTTCTTC.